This T cell receptor beta chain was sequenced in a study of OX40 agonist ivuxolimab in advanced cancers. The overall study: With a range of 23 to 79, age averaged roughly 60 years, and about 82% were male. General observations from the study: Researchers did not establish what antigens the expanded peripheral T cells target.

The method was immunoSEQ multiplex PCR; TCRdb's version includes in-frame clones alone and lacks a portion of them. The repertoire holds 50,000 or so clones, with 60% to 80% as singletons. This CDR3 region has 14 residues. CDR1 GTSNPN and CDR2 SVGIG come from the germline V gene (reference sequence). Trimming removed 2 bases at V and 2 bases at J, with 9 bases between. On this clone itself: Its target is unknown.

V is TRBV30 and J is TRBJ2-2; a possible D gene is TRBD2 (5 bases). The source of this sequence is an adult with an advanced solid tumor such as melanoma, head and neck, liver or kidney cancer. The source was CD4+ or CD8+ T cells sorted from blood, collected in a trial of the OX40 agonist ivuxolimab. DNA for the CDR3: TGTGCCTGGAGTAAGTCTAGCAACACCGGGGAGCTGTTTTTT. The encoded protein is CAWSKSSNTGELFF.